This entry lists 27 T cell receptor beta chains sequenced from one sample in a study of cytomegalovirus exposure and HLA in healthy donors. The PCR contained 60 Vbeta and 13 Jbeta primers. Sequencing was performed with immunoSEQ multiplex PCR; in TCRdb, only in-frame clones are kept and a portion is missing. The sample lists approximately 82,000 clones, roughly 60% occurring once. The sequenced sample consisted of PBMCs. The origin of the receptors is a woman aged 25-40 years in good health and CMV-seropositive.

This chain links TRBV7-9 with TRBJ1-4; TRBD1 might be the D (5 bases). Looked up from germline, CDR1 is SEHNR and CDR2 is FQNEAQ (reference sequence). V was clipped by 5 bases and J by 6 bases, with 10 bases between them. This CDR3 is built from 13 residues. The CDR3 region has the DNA TGTGCCAGCAGCCGCGACAGAGATGAAAAACTGTTTTTT. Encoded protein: CASSRDRDEKLFF.

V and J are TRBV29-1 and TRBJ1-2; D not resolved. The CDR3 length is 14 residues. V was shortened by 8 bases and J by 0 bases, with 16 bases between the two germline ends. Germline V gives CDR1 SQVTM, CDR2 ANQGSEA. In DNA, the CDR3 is TGCAGCACCGGGGAGCCCCCTCCTAACTATGGCTACACCTTC. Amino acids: CSTGEPPPNYGYTF.

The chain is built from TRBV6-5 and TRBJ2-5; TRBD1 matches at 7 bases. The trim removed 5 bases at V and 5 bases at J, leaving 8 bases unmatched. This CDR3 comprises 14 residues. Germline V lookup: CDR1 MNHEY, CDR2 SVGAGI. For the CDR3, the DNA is TGTGCCAGCAGTAACCACAGGGGTCGGGAGACCCAGTACTTC. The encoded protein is CASSNHRGRETQYF.

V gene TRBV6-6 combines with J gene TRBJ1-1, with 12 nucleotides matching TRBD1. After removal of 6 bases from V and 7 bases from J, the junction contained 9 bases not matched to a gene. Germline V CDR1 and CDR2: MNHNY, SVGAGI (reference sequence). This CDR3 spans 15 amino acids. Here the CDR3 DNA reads TGTGCCAGCAGAACTACCGGGACAGGGGGCCGTGAAGCTTTCTTT. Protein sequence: CASRTTGTGGREAFF.

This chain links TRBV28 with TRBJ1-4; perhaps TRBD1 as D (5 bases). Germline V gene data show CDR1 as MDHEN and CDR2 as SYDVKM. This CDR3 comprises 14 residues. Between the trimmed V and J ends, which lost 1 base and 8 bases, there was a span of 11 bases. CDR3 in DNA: TGTGCCAGCAGTTTATCAGGGTATGGCGAAAAACTGTTTTTT. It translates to CASSLSGYGEKLFF.

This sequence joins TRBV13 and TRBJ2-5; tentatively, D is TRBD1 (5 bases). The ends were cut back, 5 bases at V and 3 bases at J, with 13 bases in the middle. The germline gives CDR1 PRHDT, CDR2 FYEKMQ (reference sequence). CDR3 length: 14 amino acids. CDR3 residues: CASSLPSREETQYF. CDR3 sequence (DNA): TGTGCCAGCAGCCTCCCAAGCAGGGAAGAGACCCAGTACTTC.

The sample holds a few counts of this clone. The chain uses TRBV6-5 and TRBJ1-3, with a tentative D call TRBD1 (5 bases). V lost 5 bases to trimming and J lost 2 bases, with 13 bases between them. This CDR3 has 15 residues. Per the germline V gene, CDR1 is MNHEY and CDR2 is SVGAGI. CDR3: CASSRTSNPGNTIYF. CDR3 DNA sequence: TGTGCCAGCAGTCGGACAAGCAATCCTGGAAACACCATATATTTT.

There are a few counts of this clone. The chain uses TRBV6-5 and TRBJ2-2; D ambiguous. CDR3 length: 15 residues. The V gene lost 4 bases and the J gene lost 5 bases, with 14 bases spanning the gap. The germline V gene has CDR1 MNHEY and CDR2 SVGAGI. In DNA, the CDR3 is TGTGCCAGCAGTTCATTAGAACTCTGGACCGGGGAGCTGTTTTTT. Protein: CASSSLELWTGELFF.

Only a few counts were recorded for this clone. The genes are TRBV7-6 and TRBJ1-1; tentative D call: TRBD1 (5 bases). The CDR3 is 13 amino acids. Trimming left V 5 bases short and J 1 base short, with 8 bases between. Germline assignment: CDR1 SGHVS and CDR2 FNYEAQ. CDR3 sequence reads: CASSPTANTEAFF. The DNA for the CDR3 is TGTGCCAGCAGCCCGACAGCGAACACTGAAGCTTTCTTT.

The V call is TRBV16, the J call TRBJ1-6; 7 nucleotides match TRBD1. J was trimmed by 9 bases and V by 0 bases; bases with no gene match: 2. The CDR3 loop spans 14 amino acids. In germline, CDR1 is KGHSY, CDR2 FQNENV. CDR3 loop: CASSQSGQISPLHF. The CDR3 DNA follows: TGTGCCAGCAGCCAATCGGGACAGATTTCACCCCTCCACTTT.

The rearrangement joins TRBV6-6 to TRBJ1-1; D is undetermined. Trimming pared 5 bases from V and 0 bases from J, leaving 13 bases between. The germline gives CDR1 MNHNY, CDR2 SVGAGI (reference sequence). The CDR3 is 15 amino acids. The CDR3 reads CASSPGSVMNTEAFF. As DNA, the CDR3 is TGTGCCAGCAGTCCAGGTTCGGTCATGAACACTGAAGCTTTCTTT.

The CDR3 nucleotides are TGTGCCAGCAGCCTAGAACAGGGGCGGGAGACCCAGTACTTC. It codes for CASSLEQGRETQYF. The chain is built from TRBV5-8 and TRBJ2-5; 7 bases map to TRBD1. CDR1 and CDR2 from the germline V gene are SGHTS and YDEGEE. J gave up 5 bases and V 4 bases, and 8 bases lay outside the gene matches. The CDR3 runs 14 residues.

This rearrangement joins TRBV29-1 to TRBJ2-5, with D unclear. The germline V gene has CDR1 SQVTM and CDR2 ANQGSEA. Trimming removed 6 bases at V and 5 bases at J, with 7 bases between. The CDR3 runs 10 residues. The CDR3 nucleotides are TGCAGCGTACTGGAGGAGACCCAGTACTTC. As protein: CSVLEETQYF. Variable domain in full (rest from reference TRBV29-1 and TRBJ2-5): SAVISQKPSRDICQRGTSLTIQCQVDSQVTMMFWYRQQPGQSLTLIATANQGSEATYESGFVIDKFPISRPNLTFSTLTVSNMSPEDSSIYLCSVLEETQYFGPGTRLLVL.

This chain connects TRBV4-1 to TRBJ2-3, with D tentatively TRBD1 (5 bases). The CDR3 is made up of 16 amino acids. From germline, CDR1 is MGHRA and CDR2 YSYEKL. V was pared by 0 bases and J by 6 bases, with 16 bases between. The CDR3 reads CASSQDQGMSFDTQYF. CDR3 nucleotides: TGCGCCAGCAGCCAAGACCAGGGTATGTCTTTTGATACGCAGTATTTT.

The CDR3: CAIPLPGVTYEQYF. CDR3 nucleotide sequence: TGTGCCATCCCTCTGCCAGGGGTAACCTACGAGCAGTACTTC. The chain combines TRBV10-3 with TRBJ2-5; maybe TRBD1 (6 bases). The J call could be wrong; TRBJ2-7 is a better fit for the DNA end. Germline CDR1 is ENHRY and CDR2 is SYGVKD. The CDR3 spans 14 residues.

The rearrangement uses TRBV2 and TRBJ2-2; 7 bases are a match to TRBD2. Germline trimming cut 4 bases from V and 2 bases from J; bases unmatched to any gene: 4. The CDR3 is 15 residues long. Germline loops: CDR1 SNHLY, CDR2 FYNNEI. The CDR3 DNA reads TGTGCCAGCAGTGTGGGGGGACTAAACACCGGGGAGCTGTTTTTT. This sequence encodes CASSVGGLNTGELFF.

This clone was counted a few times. CDR3 protein: CASSSRDRAWNSPLHF. CDR3 nucleotides: TGTGCCAGCAGTTCGCGGGACAGGGCTTGGAATTCACCCCTCCACTTT. The V gene is TRBV6-5, the J gene TRBJ1-6, with TRBD1 matching over 9 bases. V shed 4 bases, J shed 7 bases, and the junction held 8 bases outside the gene matches. In germline, CDR1 is MNHEY, CDR2 SVGAGI. The CDR3 sequence is 16 residues long.

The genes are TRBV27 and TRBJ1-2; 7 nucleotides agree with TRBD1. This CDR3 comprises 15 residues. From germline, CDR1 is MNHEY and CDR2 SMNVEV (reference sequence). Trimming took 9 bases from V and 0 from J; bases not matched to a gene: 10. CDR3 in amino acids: CASGGPGQTNYGYTF. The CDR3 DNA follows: TGTGCCAGTGGAGGGCCGGGACAGACTAACTATGGCTACACCTTC.

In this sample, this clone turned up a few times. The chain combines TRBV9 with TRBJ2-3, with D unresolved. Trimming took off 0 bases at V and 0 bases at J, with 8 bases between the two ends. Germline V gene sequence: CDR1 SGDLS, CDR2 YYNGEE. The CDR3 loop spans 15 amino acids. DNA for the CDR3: TGTGCCAGCAGCGTAGCCTTACAGAGCACAGATACGCAGTATTTT. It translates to CASSVALQSTDTQYF.

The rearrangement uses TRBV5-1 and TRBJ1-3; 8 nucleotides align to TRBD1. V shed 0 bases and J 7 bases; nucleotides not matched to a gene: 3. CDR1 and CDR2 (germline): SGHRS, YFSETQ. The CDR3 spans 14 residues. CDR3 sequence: CASSLGTGSNTIYF. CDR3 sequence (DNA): TGCGCCAGCAGCTTGGGGACAGGGTCTAACACCATATATTTT.

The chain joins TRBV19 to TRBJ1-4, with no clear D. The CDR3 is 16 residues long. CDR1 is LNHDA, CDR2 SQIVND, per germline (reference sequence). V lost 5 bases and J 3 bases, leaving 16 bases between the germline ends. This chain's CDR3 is CASSPRPQFSNEKLFF. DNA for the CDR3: TGTGCCAGTAGTCCTCGTCCCCAGTTCTCTAATGAAAAACTGTTTTTT.

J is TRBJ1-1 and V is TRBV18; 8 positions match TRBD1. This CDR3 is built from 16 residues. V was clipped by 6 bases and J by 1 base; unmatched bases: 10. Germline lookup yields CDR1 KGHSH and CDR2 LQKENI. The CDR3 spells CASSRTGGSGNTEAFF. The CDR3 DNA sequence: TGTGCCAGCTCCCGCACAGGGGGGAGCGGGAACACTGAAGCTTTCTTT.

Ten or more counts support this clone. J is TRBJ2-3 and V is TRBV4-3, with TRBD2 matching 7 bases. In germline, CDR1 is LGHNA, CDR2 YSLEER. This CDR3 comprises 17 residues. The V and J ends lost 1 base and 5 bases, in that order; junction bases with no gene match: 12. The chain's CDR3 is CASSQVLERGSVDTQYF. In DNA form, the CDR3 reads TGCGCCAGCAGCCAAGTACTGGAGCGGGGTAGTGTAGATACGCAGTATTTT.

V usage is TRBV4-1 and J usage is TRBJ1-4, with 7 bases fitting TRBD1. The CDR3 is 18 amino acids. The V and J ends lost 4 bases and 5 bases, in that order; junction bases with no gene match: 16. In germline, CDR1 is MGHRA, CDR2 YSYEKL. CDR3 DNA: TGCGCCAGCAGCCTCCACGCCTCAGGGGGGACACCCAATGAAAAACTGTTTTTT. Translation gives CASSLHASGGTPNEKLFF.

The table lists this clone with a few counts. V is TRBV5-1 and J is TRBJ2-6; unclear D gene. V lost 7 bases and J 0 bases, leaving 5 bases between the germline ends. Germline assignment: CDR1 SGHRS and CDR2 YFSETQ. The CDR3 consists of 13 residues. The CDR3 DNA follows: TGCGCCAGCTGGAGCTCTGGGGCCAACGTCCTGACTTTC. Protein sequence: CASWSSGANVLTF.

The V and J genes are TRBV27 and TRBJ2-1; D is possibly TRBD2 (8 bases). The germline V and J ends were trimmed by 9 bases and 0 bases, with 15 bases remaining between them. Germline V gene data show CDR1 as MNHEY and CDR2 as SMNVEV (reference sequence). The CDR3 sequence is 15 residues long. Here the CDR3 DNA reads TGTGCCAGTTCCCGGGAGGGGGCCTCCTACAATGAGCAGTTCTTC. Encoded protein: CASSREGASYNEQFF.

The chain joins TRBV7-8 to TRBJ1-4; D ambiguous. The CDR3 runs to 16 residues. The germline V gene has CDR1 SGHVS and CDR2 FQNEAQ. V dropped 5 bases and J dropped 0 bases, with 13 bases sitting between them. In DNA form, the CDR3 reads TGTGCCAGCAGCCCCTTCGCGGAAGCAACTAATGAAAAACTGTTTTTT. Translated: CASSPFAEATNEKLFF.